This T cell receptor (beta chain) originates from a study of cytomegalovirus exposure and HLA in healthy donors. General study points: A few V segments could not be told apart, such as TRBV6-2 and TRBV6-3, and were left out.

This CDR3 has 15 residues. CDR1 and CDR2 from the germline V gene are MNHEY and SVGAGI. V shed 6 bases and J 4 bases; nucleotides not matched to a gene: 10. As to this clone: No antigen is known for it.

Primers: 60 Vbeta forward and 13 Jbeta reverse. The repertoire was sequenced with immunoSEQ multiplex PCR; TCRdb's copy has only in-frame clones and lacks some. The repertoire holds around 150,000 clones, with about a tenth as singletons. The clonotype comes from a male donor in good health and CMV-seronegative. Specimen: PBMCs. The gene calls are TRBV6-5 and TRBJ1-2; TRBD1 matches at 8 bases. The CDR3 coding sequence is TGTGCCAGCAGGTCCCGGGACAGGAGATTCTATGGCTACACCTTC. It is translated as CASRSRDRRFYGYTF.